This entry lists 9 T cell receptor beta chains sequenced from one sample in a study of cytomegalovirus exposure and HLA in healthy donors. The PCR had 60 Vbeta and 13 Jbeta primers. Assay used: immunoSEQ multiplex PCR; TCRdb lists only in-frame clones, some missing. The sample carries 200,000 to 250,000 clones, around 85% recorded once. The sequencing input was PBMCs. Every receptor here comes from a human donor in good health.

The chain couples TRBV21-1 to TRBJ2-1; the table's D call, TRBD2, has no DNA check behind it. TRBV21-1 has pseudogene status. This CDR3 is built from 13 residues. The CDR3 here is CASSSDCHNEQFF. CDR3 coding DNA: TGTGCCAGCAGCTCGGACTGCCACAATGAGCAGTTCTTC.

This chain links TRBV18 with TRBJ1-2, with TRBD1 identical over 9 bases. The CDR3 contains 13 residues. Germline CDR1 reads KGHSH; CDR2 reads LQKENI. The V and J ends lost 3 bases and 6 bases, in that order; junction bases with no gene match: 2. DNA of the CDR3: TGTGCCAGCTCACCGCGGGACAGGGATGGCTACACCTTC. It encodes CASSPRDRDGYTF.

CDR3 in DNA: TGTGCCAGCTCACCGGACAGGGATCAGCGGGAGCAGTACTTC. Translating it yields CASSPDRDQREQYF. J is TRBJ2-7 and V is TRBV18, with 8 positions matching TRBD1. Germline assignment: CDR1 KGHSH and CDR2 LQKENI. This CDR3 region has 14 residues. V lost 3 bases to trimming and J lost 7 bases; unmatched junction nucleotides: 8.

V is TRBV30 and J is TRBJ2-2; 12 bases are shared with TRBD2. Germline CDR1 is GTSNPN and CDR2 is SVGIG (reference sequence). V lost 1 base and J lost 5; bases outside the gene matches: 8. The CDR3 has 17 amino acids. In DNA, the CDR3 is TGTGCCTGGAGTGGACTAGCGGGAGAGGTTAGGACCGGGGAGCTGTTTTTT. Translation gives CAWSGLAGEVRTGELFF.

The chain couples TRBV29-1 to TRBJ2-1; possible D gene TRBD2, 5 bases. Germline-derived CDR1 and CDR2 are SQVTM and ANQGSEA. V lost 4 bases, J lost 4 bases, and 11 bases lay in between. The CDR3 has 13 residues. The CDR3 is CSVASTLYNEQFF. The CDR3 coding sequence is TGCAGCGTTGCTAGCACCCTTTACAATGAGCAGTTCTTC.

This chain uses TRBV7-3 with TRBJ1-2; tentative D call: TRBD1 (6 bases). V was clipped by 2 bases and J by 6 bases, with 10 bases between them. The CDR3 has 13 amino acids. Looked up from germline, CDR1 is SGHTA and CDR2 is FQGTGA. CDR3: CASSLRGGDGYTF. CDR3 DNA sequence: TGTGCCAGCAGCTTACGAGGGGGTGATGGCTACACCTTC.

This clone was detected only a few times. This sequence joins TRBV9 and TRBJ2-7, with D maybe TRBD2 (6 bases). The CDR3 has 14 amino acids. Germline lookup yields CDR1 SGDLS and CDR2 YYNGEE. V dropped 0 bases and J dropped 2 bases, with 9 bases sitting between them. The CDR3 loop reads CASSVAPGAYEQYF. CDR3 DNA: TGTGCCAGCAGCGTAGCTCCGGGAGCCTACGAGCAGTACTTC.

The rearrangement joins TRBV7-2 to TRBJ1-1; weak D call: TRBD1 (6 bases). Germline V gives CDR1 SGHTA, CDR2 FQGNSA. The germline V and J ends were trimmed by 3 bases and 1 base, with 9 bases remaining between them. The CDR3 sequence is 14 residues long. The CDR3 nucleotides read TGTGCCAGCAGCTTGCAGGGGTCGAACACTGAAGCTTTCTTT. Translated, it gives CASSLQGSNTEAFF. Looking up the rest from reference TRBV7-2 and TRBJ1-1 gives the full variable domain: GAGVSQSPSNKVTEKGKDVELRCDPISGHTALYWYRQSLGQGLEFLIYFQGNSAPDKSGLPSDRFSAERTGGSVSTLTIQRTQQEDSAVYLCASSLQGSNTEAFFGQGTRLTVV.

CDR3 nucleotides: TGTGCCAGCAGCGCTGGTGGAGGGGAAGGGCTTTACGGCTACACCTTC. Its translation: CASSAGGGEGLYGYTF. The J gene is TRBJ1-2, the V gene TRBV9; tentative D call: TRBD1 (5 bases). CDR1 and CDR2 (germline): SGDLS, YYNGEE. V was cut by 3 bases and J by 8 bases, with 23 bases left in between. The CDR3 is 16 amino acids.